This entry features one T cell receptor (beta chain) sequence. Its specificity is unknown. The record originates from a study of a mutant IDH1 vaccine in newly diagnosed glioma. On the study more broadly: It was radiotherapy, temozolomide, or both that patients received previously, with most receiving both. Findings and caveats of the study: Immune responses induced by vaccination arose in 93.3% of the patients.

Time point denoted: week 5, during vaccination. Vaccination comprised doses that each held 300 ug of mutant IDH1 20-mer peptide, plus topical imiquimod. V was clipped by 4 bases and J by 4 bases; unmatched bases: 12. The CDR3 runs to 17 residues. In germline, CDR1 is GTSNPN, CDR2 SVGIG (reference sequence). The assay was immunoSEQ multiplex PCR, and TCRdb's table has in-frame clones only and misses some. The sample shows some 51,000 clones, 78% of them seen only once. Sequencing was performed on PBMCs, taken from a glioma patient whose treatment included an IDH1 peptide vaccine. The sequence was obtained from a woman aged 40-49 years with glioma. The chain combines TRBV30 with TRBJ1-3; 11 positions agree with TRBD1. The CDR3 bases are TGTGCCTGGACTTTGGACAGGGGGCAATTGAGAGGAAACACCATATATTTT. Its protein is CAWTLDRGQLRGNTIYF.